These T cell receptor beta chains were read from a single sample in a study of identical twins. A single record per CDR3 protein comes from TCRdb applying MiXCR to the 5' RACE reads. There are hundreds of thousands of distinct CDR3 sequences in the sample; under 9% occur only once, and about 0.98% lies in the top ten. These data were also reused for a study on yellow fever vaccine responses in identical twins.

Sequencing input: PBMCs. The source of these receptors is a woman aged 18-35 years in good health. Both conserved end residues are part of each CDR3.

TRBV10-3 | CATSPGTGAYEQYF
TRBV6-1 | CASRGGLKQPQHF
TRBV2 | CASSDVGFRADTQYF
TRBV29-1 | CSVGSPGSYNEQFF
TRBV5-1 | CASSLGAGNYNEQFF
TRBV6-5 | CASSSPLEAGGPGEQFF
TRBV28 | CASSPTRQGKGIDF
TRBV5-1 | CASSRTGNLNTGELFF
TRBV12-3/TRBV12-4 | CASSLNGSPGELFF
TRBV7-2 | CASSLDAGYKTQYF
TRBV4-1 | CASSQLAGGKTDTQYF
TRBV12-3/TRBV12-4 | CASTPQDTGELFF
TRBV4-3 | CASSQGTWGTEAFF
TRBV28 | CASSDRFGSEKLFF
TRBV7-9 | CASSLGGQGEYEQYF
TRBV2 | CASSEDRGKQETQYF
TRBV4-3 | CASSQDPVIGELFF
TRBV2 | CASKIQVPGEKLFF
TRBV6-5 | CASSYSLASGITDTQYF
TRBV10-3 | CAISEDSPAQYF
TRBV6-2/TRBV6-3 | CASGEGLALTYEQYF
TRBV6-5 | CASSSDTYPYGYTF
TRBV3-1 | CASSQTGLSTEAFF
TRBV11-2 | CASSLVTGDEQFF
TRBV9 | CASSVALPSGGETQYF
TRBV4-2 | CASSREQGAYTGELFF